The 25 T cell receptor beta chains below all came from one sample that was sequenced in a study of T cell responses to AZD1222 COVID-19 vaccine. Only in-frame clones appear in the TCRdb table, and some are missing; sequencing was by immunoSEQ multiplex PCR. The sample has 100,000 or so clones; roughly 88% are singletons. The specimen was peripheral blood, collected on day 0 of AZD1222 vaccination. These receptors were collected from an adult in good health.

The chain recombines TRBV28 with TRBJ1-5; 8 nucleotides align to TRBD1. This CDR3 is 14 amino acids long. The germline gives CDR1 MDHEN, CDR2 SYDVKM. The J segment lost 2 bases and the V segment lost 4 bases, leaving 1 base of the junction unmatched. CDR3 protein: CASSSGGGNQPQHF. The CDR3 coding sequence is TGTGCCAGCAGTTCAGGGGGCGGCAATCAGCCCCAGCATTTT.

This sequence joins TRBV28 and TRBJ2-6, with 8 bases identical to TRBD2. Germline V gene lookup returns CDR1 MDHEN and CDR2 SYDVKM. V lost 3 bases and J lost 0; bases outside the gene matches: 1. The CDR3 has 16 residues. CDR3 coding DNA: TGTGCCAGCAGTTTCGGGGGGGACTCTGGGGCCAACGTCCTGACTTTC. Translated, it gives CASSFGGDSGANVLTF.

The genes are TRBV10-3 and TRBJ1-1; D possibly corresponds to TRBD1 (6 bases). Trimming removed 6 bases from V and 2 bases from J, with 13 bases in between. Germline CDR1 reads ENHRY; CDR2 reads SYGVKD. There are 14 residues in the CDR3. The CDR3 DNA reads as TGTGCCATCAGCGCCCGGGACATTAACACTGAAGCTTTCTTT. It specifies CAISARDINTEAFF.

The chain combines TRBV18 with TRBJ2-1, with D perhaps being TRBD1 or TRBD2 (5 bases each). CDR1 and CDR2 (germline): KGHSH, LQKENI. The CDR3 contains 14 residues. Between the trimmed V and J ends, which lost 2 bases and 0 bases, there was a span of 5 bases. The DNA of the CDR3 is TGTGCCAGCTCACCAGGGGGCTCCTACAATGAGCAGTTCTTC. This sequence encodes CASSPGGSYNEQFF.

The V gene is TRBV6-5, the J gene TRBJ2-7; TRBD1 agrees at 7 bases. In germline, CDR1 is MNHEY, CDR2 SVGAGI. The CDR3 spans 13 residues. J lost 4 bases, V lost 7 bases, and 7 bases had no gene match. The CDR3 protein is CASIRDSRYEQYF. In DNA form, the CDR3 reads TGTGCCAGCATTCGGGACAGTAGGTACGAGCAGTACTTC.

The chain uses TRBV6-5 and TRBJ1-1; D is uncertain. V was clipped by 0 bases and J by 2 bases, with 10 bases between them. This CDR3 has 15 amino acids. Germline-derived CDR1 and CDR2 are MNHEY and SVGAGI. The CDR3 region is CASSYSMSINTEAFF. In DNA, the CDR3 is TGTGCCAGCAGTTACTCGATGTCGATCAACACTGAAGCTTTCTTT.

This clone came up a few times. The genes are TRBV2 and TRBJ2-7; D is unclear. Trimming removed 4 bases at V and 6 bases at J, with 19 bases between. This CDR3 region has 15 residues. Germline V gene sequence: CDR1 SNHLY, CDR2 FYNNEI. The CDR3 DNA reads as TGTGCCAGCAGTGCTCTAGAGGTAAAAGCATCCGAGCAGTACTTC. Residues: CASSALEVKASEQYF.

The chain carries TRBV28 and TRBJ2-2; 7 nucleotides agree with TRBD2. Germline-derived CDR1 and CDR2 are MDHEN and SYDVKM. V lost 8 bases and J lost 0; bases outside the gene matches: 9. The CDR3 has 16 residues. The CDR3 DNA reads TGTGCCAGCCTACCCATTGGGGGGGCGAACACCGGGGAGCTGTTTTTT. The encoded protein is CASLPIGGANTGELFF.

DNA of the CDR3: TGCGCCAGCAGTGAGGGGACCCAGCCCCAGCATTTT. Protein product: CASSEGTQPQHF. The chain carries TRBV10-2 and TRBJ1-5; D perhaps matches TRBD1 (5 bases). V shed 2 bases and J shed 7 bases, with 6 bases lying between them. This CDR3 has 12 amino acids. The germline gives CDR1 WSHSY, CDR2 SAAADI.

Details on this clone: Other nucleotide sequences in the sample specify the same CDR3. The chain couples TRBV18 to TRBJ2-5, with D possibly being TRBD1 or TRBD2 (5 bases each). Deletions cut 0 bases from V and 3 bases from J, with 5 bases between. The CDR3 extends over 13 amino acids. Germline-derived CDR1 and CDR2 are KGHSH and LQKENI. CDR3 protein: CASSPPGEETQYF. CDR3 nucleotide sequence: TGTGCCAGCTCACCACCGGGGGAAGAGACCCAGTACTTC.

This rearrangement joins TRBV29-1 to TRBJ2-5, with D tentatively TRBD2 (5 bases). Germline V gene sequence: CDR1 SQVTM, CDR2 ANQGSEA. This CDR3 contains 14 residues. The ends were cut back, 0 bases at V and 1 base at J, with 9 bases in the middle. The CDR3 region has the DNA TGCAGCGTTGAAGACGGACTCGTCCAAGAGACCCAGTACTTC. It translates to CSVEDGLVQETQYF.

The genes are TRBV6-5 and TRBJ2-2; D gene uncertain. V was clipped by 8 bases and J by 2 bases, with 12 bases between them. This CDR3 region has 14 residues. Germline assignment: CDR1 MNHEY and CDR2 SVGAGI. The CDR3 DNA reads TGTGCCAGCGCGATCGGGTTTAACACCGGGGAGCTGTTTTTT. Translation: CASAIGFNTGELFF.

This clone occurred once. CDR3 sequence: CASSQDEAGDQPQHF. The CDR3 nucleotides read TGTGCCAGCAGCCAAGATGAGGCAGGGGATCAGCCCCAGCATTTT. This chain connects TRBV4-2 to TRBJ1-5; D might be TRBD1 (6 bases). V was clipped by 0 bases and J by 5 bases, with 11 bases between them. The CDR3 is 15 residues long. The germline CDR1 and CDR2 sequences are LGHNA and YNFKEQ.

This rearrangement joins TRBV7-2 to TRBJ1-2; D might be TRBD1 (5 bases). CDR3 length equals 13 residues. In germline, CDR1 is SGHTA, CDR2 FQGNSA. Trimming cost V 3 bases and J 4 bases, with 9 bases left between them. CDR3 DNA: TGTGCCAGCAGCTTGGACATGGGCTATGGCTACACCTTC. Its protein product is CASSLDMGYGYTF. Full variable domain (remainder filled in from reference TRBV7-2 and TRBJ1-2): GAGVSQSPSNKVTEKGKDVELRCDPISGHTALYWYRQSLGQGLEFLIYFQGNSAPDKSGLPSDRFSAERTGGSVSTLTIQRTQQEDSAVYLCASSLDMGYGYTFGSGTRLTVV.

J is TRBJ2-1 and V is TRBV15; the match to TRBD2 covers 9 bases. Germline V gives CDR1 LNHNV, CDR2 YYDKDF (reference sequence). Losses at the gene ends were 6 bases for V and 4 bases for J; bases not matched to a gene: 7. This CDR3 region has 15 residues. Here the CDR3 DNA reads TGTGCCACCAGGGAGACTAGCGGTGGTTACAATGAGCAGTTCTTC. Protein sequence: CATRETSGGYNEQFF. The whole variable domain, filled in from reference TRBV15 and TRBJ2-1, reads DAMVIQNPRYQVTQFGKPVTLSCSQTLNHNVMYWYQQKSSQAPKLLFHYYDKDFNNEADTPDNFQSRRPNTSFCFLDIRSPGLGDTAMYLCATRETSGGYNEQFFGPGTRLTVL.

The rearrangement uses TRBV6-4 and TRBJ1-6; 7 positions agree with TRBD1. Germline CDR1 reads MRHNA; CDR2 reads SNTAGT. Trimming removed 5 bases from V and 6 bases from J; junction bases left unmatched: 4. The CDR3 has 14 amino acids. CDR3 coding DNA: TGTGCCAGCAGTAGACAGGGCTCTAATTCACCCCTCCACTTT. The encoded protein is CASSRQGSNSPLHF.

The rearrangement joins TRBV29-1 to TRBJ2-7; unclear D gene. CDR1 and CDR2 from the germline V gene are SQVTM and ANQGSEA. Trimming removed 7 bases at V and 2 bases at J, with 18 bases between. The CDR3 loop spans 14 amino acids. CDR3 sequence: CSARISVTPYEQYF. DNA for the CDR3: TGCAGCGCGAGGATATCGGTGACCCCCTACGAGCAGTACTTC.

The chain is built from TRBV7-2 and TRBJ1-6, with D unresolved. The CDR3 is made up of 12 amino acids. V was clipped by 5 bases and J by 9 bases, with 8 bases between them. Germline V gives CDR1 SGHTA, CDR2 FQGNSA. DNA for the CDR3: TGTGCCAGCAGCCCCTACGGTTCACCCCTCCACTTT. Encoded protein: CASSPYGSPLHF. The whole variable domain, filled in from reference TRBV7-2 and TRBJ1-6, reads GAGVSQSPSNKVTEKGKDVELRCDPISGHTALYWYRQSLGQGLEFLIYFQGNSAPDKSGLPSDRFSAERTGGSVSTLTIQRTQQEDSAVYLCASSPYGSPLHFGNGTRLTVT.

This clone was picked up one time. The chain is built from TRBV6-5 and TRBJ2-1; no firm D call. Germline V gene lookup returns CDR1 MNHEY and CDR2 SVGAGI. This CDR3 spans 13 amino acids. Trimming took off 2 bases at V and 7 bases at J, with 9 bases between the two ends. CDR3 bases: TGTGCCAGCAGTTACGCCTTTGGGAATGAGCAGTTCTTC. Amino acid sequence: CASSYAFGNEQFF.

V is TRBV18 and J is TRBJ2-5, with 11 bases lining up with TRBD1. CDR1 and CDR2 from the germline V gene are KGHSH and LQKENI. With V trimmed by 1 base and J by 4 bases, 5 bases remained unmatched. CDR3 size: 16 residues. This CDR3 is CASSPRTGGLGETQYF. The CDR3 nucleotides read TGTGCCAGCTCACCACGGACAGGGGGCCTAGGAGAGACCCAGTACTTC.

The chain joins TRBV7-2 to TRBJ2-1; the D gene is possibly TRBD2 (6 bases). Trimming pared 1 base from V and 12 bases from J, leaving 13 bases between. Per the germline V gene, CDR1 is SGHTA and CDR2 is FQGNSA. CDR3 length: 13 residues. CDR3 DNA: TGTGCCAGCAGCTTAGAAGGACCAGCGGGGCAGTTCTTC. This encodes CASSLEGPAGQFF.

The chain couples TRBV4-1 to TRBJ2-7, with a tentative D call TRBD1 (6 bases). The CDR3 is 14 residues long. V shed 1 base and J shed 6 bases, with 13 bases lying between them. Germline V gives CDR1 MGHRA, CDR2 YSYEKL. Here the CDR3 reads CASSQGYLGGEQYF. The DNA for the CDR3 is TGCGCCAGCAGCCAAGGATACTTAGGGGGCGAGCAGTACTTC.

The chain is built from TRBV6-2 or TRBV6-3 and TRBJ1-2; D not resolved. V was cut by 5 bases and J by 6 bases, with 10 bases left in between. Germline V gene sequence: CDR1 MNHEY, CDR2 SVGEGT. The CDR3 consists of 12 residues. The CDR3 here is CASSPPSHGYTF. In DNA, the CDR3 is TGTGCCAGCAGTCCACCGTCCCATGGCTACACCTTC.

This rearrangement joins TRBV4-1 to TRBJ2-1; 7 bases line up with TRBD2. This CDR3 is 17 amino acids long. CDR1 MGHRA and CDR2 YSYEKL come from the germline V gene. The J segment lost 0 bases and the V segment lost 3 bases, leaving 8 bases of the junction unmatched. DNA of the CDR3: TGCGCCAGCAGCCAGAGAGGTAGCGGGCGCTCCTACAATGAGCAGTTCTTC. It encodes CASSQRGSGRSYNEQFF.

The CDR3 here is CASSPSLGGSSYNSPLHF. The CDR3 bases are TGCGCCAGCAGCCCCTCCTTAGGAGGGAGCTCCTATAATTCACCCCTCCACTTT. The chain uses TRBV4-3 and TRBJ1-6; D gene uncertain. Trimming removed 4 bases from V and 0 bases from J, with 16 bases in between. This CDR3 contains 18 residues. The germline gives CDR1 LGHNA, CDR2 YSLEER.